This T cell receptor (beta chain) stems from a study of T cells after yellow fever vaccination. Study results and limitations: CD4 and CD8 compartments shared a small share of clonotypes.

TCRdb re-called the 5' RACE reads through MiXCR, storing one row per CDR3 protein. The sample includes 350,000 or so distinct CDR3 sequences, roughly 8.3% of them seen just once. The germline V gene has CDR1 MNHEY and CDR2 SVGEGT. This CDR3 spans 16 amino acids. V trimming: 5 bases; J trimming: 3 bases; junction bases outside the gene matches: 8. Worth noting for this clonotype: Its antigen is not known.

This chain connects TRBV6-2 or TRBV6-3 to TRBJ2-1; 9 bases align to TRBD1. The specimen comprised PBMCs, sampled approximately 40 days after the first yellow fever vaccination. This sequence was found in a man between 18 and 35 years old who received the YFV17D yellow fever vaccine. Here the CDR3 reads CASSRIGTGNYNEQFF. The CDR3 nucleotides are TGTGCCAGCAGTAGGATTGGGACAGGGAACTACAATGAGCAGTTCTTC.